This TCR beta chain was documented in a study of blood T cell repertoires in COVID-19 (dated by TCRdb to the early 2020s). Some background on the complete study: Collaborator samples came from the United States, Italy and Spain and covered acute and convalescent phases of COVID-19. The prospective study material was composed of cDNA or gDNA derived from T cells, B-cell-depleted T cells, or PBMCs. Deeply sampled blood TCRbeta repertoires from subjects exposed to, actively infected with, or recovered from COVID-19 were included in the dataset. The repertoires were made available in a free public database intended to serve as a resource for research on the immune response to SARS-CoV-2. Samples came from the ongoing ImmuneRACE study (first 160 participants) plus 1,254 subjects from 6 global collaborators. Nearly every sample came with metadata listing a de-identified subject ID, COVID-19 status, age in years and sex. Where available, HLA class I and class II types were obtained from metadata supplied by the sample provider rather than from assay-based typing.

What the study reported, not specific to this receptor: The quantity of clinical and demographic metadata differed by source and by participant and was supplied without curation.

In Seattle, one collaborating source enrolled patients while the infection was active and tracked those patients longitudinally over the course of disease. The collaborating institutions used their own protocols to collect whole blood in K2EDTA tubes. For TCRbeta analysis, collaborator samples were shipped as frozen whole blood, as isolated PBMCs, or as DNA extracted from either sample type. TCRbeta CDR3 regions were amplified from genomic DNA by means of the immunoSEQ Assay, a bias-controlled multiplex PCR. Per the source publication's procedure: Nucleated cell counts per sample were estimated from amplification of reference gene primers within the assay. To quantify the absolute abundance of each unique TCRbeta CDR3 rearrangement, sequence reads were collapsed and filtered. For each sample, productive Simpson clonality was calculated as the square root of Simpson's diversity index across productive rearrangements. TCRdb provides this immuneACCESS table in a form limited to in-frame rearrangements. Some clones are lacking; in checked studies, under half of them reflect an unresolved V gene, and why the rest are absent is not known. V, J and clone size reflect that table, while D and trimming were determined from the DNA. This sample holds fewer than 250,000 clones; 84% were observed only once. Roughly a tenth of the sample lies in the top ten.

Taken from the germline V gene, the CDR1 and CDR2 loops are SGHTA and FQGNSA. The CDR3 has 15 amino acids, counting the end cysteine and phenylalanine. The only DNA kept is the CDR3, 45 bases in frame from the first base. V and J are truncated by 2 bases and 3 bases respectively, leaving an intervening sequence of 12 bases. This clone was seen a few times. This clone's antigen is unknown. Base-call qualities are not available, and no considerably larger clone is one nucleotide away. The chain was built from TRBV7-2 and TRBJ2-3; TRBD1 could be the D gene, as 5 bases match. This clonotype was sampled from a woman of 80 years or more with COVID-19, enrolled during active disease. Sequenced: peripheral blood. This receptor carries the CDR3 CASSLPPGQTDTQYF. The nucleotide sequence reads TGTGCCAGCAGCTTACCTCCAGGGCAGACAGATACGCAGTATTTT.